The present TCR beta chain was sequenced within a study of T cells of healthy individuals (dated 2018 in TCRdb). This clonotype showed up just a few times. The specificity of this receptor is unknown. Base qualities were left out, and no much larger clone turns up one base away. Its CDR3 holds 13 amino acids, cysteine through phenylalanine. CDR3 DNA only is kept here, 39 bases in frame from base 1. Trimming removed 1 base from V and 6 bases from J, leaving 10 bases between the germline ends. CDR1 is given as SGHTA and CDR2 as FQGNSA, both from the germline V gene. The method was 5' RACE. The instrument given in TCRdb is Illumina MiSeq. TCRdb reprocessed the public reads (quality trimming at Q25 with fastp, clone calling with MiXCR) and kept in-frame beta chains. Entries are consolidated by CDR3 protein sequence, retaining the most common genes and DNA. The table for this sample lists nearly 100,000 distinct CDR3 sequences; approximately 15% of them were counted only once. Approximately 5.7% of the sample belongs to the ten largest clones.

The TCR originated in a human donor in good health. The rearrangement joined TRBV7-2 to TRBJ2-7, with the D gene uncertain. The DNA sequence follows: TGTGCCAGCAGCTTAGAATCCGGGTTCGAGCAGTACTTC. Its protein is CASSLESGFEQYF.